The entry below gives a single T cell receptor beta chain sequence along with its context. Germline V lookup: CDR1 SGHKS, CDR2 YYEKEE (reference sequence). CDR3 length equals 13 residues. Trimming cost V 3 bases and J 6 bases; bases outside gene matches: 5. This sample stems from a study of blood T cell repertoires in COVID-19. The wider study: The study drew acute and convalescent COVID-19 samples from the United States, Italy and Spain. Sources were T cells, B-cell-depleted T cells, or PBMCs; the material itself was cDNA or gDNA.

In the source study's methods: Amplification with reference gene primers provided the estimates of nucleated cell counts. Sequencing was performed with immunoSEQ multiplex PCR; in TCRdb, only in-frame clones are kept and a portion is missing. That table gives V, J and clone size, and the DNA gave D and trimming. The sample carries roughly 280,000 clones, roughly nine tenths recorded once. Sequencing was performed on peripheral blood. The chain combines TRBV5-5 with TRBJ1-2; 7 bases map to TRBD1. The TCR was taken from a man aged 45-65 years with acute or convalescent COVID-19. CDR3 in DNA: TGTGCCAGCAGCTCGCGGACAGGCAATGGCTACACCTTC. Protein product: CASSSRTGNGYTF.